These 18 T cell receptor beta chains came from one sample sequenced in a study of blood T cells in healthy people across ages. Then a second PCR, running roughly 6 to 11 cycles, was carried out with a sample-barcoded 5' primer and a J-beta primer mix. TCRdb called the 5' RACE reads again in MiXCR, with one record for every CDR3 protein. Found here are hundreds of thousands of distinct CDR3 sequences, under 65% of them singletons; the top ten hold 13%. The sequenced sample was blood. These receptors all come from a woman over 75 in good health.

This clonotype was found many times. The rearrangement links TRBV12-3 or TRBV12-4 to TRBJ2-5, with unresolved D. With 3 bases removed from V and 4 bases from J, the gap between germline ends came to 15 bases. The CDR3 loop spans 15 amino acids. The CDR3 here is CASSLGRLVGETQYF. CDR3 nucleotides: TGTGCCAGCAGTTTGGGCAGGTTGGTTGGAGAGACCCAGTACTTC.

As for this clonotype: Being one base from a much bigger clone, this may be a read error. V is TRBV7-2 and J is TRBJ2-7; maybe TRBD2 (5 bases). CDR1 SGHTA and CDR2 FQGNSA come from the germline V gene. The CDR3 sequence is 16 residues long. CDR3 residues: CVSRRIEVARAYEQYF. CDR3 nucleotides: TGTGTCAGCAGAAGGATTGAAGTAGCGAGAGCCTACGAGCAGTACTTC.

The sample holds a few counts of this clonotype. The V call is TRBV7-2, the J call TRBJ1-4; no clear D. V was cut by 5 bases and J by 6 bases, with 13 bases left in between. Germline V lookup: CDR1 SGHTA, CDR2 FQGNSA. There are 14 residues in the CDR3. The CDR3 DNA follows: TGTGCCAGCAGCCGCGATGGTGGGGATGAAAAACTGTTTTTT. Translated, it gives CASSRDGGDEKLFF.

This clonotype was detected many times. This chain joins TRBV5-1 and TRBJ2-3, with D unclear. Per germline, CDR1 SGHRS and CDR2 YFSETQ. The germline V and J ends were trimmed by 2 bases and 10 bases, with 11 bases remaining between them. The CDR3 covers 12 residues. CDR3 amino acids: CASSFRPGAQYF. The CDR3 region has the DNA TGCGCCAGCAGCTTTAGACCCGGAGCGCAGTATTTT.

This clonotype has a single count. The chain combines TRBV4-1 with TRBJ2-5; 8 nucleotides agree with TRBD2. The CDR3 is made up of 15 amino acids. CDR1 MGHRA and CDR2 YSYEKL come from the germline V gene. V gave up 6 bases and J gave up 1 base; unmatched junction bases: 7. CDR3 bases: TGCGCCAGCAGACGTATAGCGGGGACCCAAGAGACCCAGTACTTC. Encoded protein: CASRRIAGTQETQYF.

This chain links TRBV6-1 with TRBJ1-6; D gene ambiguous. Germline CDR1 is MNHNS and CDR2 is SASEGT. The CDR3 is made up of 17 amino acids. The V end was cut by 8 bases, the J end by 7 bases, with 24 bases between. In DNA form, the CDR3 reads TGTGCCAGCCAATCGCCACCCAGGCTACGAGACAATTCACCCCTCCACTTT. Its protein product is CASQSPPRLRDNSPLHF.

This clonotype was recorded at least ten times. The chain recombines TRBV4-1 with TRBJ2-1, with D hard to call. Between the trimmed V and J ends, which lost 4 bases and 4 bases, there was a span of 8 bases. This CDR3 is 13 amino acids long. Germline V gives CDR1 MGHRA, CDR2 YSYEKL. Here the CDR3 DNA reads TGCGCCAGCAGCCCGAATCGTTACAATGAGCAGTTCTTC. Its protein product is CASSPNRYNEQFF.

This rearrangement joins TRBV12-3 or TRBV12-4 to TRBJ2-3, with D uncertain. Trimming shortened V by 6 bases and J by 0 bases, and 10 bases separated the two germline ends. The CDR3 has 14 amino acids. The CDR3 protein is CASRQTASTDTQYF. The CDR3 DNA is TGTGCCAGCAGACAGACTGCTAGCACAGATACGCAGTATTTT.

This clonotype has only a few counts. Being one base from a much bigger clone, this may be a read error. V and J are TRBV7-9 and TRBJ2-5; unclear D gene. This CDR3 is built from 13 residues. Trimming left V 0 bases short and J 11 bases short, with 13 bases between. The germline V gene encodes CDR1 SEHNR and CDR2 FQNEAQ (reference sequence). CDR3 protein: CASSLANSNEQYF. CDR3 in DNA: TGTGCCAGCAGCTTAGCTAATTCAAATGAGCAGTACTTC.

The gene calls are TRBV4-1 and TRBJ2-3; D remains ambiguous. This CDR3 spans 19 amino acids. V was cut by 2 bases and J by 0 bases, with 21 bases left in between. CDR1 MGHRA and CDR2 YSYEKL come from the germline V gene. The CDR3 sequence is CASSQSKQPLPRSTDTQYF. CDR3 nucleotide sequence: TGCGCCAGCAGCCAATCCAAACAACCACTACCGAGAAGCACAGATACGCAGTATTTT.

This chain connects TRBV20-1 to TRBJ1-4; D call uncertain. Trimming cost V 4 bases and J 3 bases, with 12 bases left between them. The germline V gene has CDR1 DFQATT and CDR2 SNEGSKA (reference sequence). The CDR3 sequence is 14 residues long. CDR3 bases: TGCAGTGCTACAGCAGGCGCCGCTAATGAAAAACTGTTTTTT. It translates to CSATAGAANEKLFF.

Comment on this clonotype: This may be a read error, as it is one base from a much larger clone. In nucleotides, the CDR3 is TGCGCCAGCAGCGTCGGGACTCAAGTCTACGAGCAGTACTTC. Its translation is CASSVGTQVYEQYF. The chain uses TRBV5-1 and TRBJ2-4, with D possibly matching TRBD2 (6 bases). The J call may not be correct, given that the DNA end is closer to TRBJ2-7. The CDR3 is 14 amino acids. The germline V gene has CDR1 SGHRS and CDR2 YFSETQ.

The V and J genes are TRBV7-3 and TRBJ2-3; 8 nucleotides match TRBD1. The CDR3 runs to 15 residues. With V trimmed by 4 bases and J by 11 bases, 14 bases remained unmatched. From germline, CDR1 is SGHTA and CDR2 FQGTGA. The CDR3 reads CASSSGQGAFVMQYF. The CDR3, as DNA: TGTGCCAGCAGCTCCGGACAGGGCGCATTTGTTATGCAGTATTTT.

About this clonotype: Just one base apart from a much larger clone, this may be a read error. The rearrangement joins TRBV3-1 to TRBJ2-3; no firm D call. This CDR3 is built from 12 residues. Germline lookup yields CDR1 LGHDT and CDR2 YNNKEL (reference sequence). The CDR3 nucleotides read TGTGCCAGCAGCCAAGACTTCAATACGCAGTGTTTT. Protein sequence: CASSQDFNTQCF.

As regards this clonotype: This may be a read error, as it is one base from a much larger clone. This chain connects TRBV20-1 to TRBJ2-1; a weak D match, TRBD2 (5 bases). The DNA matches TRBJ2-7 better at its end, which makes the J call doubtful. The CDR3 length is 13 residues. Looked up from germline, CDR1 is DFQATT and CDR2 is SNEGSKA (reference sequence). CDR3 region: CSARLPSYNEQYF. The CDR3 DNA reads TGCAGTGCGCGACTACCCTCCTACAATGAGCAGTACTTC.

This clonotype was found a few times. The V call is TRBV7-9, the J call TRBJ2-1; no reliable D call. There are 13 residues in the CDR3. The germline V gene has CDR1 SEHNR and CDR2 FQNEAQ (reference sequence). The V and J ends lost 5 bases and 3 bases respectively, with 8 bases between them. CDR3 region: CASSRVGYNEQFF. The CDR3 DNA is TGTGCCAGCAGCCGAGTGGGCTACAATGAGCAGTTCTTC.

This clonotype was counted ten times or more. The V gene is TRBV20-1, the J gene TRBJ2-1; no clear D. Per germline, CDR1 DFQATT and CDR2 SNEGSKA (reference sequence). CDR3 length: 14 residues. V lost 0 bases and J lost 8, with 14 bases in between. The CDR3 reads CSARDPLFLDEQFF. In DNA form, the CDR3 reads TGCAGTGCTAGAGATCCCTTATTTTTGGATGAGCAGTTCTTC.

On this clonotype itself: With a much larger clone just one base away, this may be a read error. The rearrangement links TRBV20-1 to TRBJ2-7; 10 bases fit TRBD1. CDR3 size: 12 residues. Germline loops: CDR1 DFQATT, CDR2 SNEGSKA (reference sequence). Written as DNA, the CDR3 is TGCAGTGCTACGGGACAGGGGTACGAGCGGTACTTC. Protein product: CSATGQGYERYF.